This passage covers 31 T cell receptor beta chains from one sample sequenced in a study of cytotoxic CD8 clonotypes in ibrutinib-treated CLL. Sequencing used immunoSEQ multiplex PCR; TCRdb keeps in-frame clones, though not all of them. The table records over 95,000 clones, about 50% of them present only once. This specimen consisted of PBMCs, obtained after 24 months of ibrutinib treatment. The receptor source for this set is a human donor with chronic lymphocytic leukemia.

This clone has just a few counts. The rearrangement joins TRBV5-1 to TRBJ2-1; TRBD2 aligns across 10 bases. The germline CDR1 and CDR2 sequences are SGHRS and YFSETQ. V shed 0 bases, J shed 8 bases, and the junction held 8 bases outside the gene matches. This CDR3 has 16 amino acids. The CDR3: CASSLVPRAGGHEQFF. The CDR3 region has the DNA TGCGCCAGCAGCTTGGTTCCTAGAGCGGGGGGGCATGAGCAGTTCTTC.

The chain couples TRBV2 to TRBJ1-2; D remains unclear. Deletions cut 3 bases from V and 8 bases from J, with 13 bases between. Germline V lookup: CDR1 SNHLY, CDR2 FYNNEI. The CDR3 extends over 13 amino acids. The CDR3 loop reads CASSDAGRRGYTF. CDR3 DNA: TGTGCCAGCAGTGACGCGGGGAGGCGAGGCTACACCTTC.

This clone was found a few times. DNA of the CDR3: TGTGCCAGCAGCTTGAAGGCGAATGTTTATAATTCACCCCTCCACTTT. Its translation: CASSLKANVYNSPLHF. V and J are TRBV5-6 and TRBJ1-6; D gene uncertain. Germline CDR1 and CDR2: SGHDT and YYEEEE. The CDR3 is 16 residues long. V lost 1 base, J lost 4 bases, and 12 bases lay in between.

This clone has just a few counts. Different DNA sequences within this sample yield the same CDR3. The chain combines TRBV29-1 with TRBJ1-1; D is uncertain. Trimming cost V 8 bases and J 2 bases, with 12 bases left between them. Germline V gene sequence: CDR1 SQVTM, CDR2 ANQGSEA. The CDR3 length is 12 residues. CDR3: CSTRDGNTEAFF. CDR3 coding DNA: TGCAGCACTAGAGACGGCAACACTGAAGCTTTCTTT.

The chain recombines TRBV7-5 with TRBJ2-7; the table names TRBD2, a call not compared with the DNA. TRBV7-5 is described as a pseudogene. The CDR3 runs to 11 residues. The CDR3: CASRGCYEQYF. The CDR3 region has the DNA TGTGCCAGTCGGGGTTGCTACGAGCAGTACTTC.

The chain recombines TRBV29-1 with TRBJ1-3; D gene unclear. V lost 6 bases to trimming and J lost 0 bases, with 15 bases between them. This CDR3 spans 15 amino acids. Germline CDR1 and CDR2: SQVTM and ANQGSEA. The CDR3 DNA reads TGCAGCGTCCGGACGGCAGCTAGCTCTGGAAACACCATATATTTT. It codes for CSVRTAASSGNTIYF.

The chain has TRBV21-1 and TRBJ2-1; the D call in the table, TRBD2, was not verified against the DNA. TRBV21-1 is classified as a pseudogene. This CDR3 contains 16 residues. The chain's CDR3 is CASIDLRWSSYNEQFF. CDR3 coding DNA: TGTGCCAGCATCGACTTGAGATGGAGCTCCTACAATGAGCAGTTCTTC.

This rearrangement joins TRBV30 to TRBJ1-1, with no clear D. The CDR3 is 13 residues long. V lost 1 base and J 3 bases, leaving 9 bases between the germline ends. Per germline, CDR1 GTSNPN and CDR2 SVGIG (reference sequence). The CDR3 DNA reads TGTGCCTGGAGTGCGGAAAGTTACACTGAAGCTTTCTTT. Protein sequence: CAWSAESYTEAFF.

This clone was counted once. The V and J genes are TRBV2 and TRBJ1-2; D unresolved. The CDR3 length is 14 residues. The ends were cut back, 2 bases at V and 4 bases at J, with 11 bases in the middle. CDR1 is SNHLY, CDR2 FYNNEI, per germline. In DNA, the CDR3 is TGTGCCAGCAGTGAAAGGACCACGGGCTATGGCTACACCTTC. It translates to CASSERTTGYGYTF.

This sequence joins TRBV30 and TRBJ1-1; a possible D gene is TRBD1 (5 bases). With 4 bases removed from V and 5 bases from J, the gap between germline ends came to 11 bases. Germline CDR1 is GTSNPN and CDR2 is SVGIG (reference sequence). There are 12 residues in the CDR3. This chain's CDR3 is CAWTGSGTEAFF. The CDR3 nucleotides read TGTGCCTGGACAGGGTCAGGGACTGAAGCTTTCTTT.

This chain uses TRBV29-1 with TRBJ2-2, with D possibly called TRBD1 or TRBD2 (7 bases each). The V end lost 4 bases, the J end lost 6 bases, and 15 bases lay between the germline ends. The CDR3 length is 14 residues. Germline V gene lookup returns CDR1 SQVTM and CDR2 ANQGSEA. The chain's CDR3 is CSVAPQGGAGELFF. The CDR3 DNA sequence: TGCAGCGTTGCCCCCCAGGGGGGGGCCGGGGAGCTGTTTTTT.

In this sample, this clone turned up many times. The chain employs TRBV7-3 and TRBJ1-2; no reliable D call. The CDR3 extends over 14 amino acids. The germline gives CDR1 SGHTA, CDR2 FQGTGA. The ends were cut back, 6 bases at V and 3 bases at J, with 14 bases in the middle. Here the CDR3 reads CASSPFGEDYGYTF. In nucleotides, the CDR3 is TGTGCCAGCAGTCCCTTTGGGGAGGACTATGGCTACACCTTC.

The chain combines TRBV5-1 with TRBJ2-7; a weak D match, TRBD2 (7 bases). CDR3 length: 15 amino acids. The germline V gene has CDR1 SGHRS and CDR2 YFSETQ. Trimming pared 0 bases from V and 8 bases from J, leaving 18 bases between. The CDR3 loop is CASSLEAGAVKKQYF. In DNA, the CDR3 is TGCGCCAGCAGCTTGGAGGCGGGGGCGGTGAAGAAGCAGTACTTC.

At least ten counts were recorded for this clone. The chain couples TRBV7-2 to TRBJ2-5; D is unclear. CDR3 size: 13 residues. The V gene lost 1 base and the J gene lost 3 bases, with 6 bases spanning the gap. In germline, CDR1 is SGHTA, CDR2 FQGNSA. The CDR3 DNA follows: TGTGCCAGCAGCTTAGGGGGTGAAGAGACCCAGTACTTC. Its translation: CASSLGGEETQYF. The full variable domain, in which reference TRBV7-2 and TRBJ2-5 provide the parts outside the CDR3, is GAGVSQSPSNKVTEKGKDVELRCDPISGHTALYWYRQSLGQGLEFLIYFQGNSAPDKSGLPSDRFSAERTGGSVSTLTIQRTQQEDSAVYLCASSLGGEETQYFGPGTRLLVL.

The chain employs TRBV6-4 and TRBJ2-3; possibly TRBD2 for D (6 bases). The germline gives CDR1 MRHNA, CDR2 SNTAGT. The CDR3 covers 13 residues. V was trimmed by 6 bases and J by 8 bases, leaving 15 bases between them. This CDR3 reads CASSESPRGTQYF. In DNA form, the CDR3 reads TGTGCCAGCAGCGAGTCCCCGCGGGGTACGCAGTATTTT.

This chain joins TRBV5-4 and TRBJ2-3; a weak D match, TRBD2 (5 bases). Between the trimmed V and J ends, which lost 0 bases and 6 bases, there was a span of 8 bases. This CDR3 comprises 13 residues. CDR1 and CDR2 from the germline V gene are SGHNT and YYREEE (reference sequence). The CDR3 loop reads CASSLVRGDTQYF. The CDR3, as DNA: TGTGCCAGCAGCTTGGTTCGCGGGGATACGCAGTATTTT.

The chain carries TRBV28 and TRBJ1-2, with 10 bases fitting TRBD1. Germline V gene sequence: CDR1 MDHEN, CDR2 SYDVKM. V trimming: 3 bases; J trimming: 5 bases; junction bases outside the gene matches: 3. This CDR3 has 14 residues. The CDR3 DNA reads TGTGCCAGCAGTTTGACAGGGGGCGCGTATGGCTACACCTTC. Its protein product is CASSLTGGAYGYTF.

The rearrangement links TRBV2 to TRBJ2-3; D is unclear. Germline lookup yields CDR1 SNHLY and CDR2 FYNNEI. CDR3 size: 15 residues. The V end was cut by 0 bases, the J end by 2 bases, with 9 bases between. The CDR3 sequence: CASSEAEVITDTQYF. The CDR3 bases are TGTGCCAGCAGTGAAGCTGAGGTGATCACAGATACGCAGTATTTT. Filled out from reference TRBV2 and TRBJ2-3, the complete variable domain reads EPEVTQTPSHQVTQMGQEVILRCVPISNHLYFYWYRQILGQKVEFLVSFYNNEISEKSEIFDDQFSVERPDGSNFTLKIRSTKLEDSAMYFCASSEAEVITDTQYFGPGTRLTVL.

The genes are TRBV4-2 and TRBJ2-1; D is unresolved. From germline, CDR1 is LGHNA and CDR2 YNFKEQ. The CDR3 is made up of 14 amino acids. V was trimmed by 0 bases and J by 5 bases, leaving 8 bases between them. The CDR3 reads CASSQDGQNNEQFF. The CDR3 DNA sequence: TGTGCCAGCAGCCAAGATGGGCAGAACAATGAGCAGTTCTTC.

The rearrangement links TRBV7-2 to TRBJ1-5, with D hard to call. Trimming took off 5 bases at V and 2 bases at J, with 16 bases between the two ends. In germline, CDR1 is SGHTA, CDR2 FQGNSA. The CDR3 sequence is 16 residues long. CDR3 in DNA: TGTGCCAGCAGCATCGGAGGTGGGGATGGCAATCAGCCCCAGCATTTT. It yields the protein CASSIGGGDGNQPQHF.

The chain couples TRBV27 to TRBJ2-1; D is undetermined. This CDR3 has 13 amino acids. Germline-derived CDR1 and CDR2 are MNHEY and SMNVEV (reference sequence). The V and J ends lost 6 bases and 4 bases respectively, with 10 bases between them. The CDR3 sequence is CASSLPPYNEQFF. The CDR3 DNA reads TGTGCCAGCAGCCTACCCCCATACAATGAGCAGTTCTTC.

The CDR3 DNA is TGTGCCAGCAGTTACTCGAGGACAGGGGATGGCTACACCTTC. Translating gives CASSYSRTGDGYTF. V and J are TRBV6-5 and TRBJ1-2; 9 bases are shared with TRBD1. The junction had 2 bases not matched to a gene; V was cut back by 0 bases and J by 6 bases. CDR1 and CDR2 (germline): MNHEY, SVGAGI. The CDR3 contains 14 residues.

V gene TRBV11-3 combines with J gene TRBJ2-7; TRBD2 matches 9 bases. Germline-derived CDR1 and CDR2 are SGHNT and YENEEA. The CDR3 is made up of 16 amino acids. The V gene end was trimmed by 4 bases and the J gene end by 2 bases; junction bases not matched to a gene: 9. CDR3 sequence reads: CASSSPTSGYTYEQYF. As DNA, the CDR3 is TGTGCCAGCAGCTCTCCGACTAGCGGTTACACCTACGAGCAGTACTTC.

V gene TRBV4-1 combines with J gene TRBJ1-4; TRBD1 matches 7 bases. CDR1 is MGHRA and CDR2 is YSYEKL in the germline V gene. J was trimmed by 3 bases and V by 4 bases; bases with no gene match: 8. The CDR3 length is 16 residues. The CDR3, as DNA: TGCGCCAGCAGCCGGACAGGAGGTTTAGCTAATGAAAAACTGTTTTTT. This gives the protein CASSRTGGLANEKLFF.

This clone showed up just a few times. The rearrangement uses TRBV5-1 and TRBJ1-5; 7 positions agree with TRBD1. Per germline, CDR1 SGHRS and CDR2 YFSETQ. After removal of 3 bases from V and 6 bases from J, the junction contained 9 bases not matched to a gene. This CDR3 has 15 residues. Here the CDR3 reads CASSYEGTVSQPQHF. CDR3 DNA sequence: TGCGCCAGCAGCTATGAGGGGACAGTCAGTCAGCCCCAGCATTTT.

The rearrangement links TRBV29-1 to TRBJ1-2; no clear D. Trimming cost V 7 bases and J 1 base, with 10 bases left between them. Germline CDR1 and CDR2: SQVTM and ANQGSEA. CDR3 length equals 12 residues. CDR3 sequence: CSASTDNYGYTF. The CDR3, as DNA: TGCAGCGCTTCAACTGATAACTATGGCTACACCTTC.

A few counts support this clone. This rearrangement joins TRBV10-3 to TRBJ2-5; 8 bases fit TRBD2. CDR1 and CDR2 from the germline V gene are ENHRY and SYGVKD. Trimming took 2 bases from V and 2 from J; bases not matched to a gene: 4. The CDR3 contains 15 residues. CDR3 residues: CAISESLAGQETQYF. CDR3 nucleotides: TGTGCCATCAGTGAGAGTCTAGCGGGTCAAGAGACCCAGTACTTC.

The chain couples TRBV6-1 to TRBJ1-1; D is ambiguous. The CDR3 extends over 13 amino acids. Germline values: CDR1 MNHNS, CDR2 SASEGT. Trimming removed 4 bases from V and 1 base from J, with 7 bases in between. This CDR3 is CASSVIQNTEAFF. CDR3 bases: TGTGCCAGCAGTGTCATACAGAACACTGAAGCTTTCTTT.

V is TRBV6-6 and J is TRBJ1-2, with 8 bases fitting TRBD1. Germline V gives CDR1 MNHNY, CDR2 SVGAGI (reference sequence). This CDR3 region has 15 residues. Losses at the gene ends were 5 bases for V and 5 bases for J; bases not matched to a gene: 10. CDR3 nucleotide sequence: TGTGCCAGCAGTGATCCGGGACAGGCTCTTTATGGCTACACCTTC. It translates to CASSDPGQALYGYTF.

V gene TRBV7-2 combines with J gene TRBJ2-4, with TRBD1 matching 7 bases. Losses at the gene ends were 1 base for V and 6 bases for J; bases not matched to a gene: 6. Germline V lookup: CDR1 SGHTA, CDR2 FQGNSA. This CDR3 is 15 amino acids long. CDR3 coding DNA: TGTGCCAGCAGCTTAGATGGACAGGTTTCAAACATTCAGTACTTC. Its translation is CASSLDGQVSNIQYF.

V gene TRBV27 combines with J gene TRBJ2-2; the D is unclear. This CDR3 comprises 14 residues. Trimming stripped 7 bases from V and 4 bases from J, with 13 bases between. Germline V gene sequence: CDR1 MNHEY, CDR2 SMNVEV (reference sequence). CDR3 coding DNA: TGTGCCAGCACCTCCTTTGGTAGCACCGGGGAGCTGTTTTTT. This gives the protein CASTSFGSTGELFF.